The clone carrying this T cell receptor beta chain was observed at least ten times. What it binds is unknown. The source of the sample is a study of neurological immune-mediated disorders. Using its own MiXCR run on the 5' RACE reads, TCRdb lists one record per CDR3 protein. The sample includes around 79,000 distinct CDR3 sequences, approximately 14% of them seen just once. Trimming took 5 bases from V and 6 from J, leaving 19 bases between them. The CDR3 contains 15 residues. The V gene's germline CDR1 is SGHNT and CDR2 YENEEA. Broader study findings: CDR3 amino acid sequences of expanded clones were not shared across subjects, a result suggesting private repertoires in all groups.

Unsorted libraries were generated from 2 million PBMCs held at -80 degrees C. This chain joins TRBV11-3 and TRBJ2-5; D possibly uses TRBD1 or TRBD2 (6 bases each). Sequenced sample: PBMCs. This clonotype was sampled from a woman in her forties or fifties in good health. CDR3 residues: CASSEGGGAAQTQYF. As DNA, the CDR3 is TGTGCCAGCAGCGAGGGGGGCGGCGCGGCACAGACCCAGTACTTC.